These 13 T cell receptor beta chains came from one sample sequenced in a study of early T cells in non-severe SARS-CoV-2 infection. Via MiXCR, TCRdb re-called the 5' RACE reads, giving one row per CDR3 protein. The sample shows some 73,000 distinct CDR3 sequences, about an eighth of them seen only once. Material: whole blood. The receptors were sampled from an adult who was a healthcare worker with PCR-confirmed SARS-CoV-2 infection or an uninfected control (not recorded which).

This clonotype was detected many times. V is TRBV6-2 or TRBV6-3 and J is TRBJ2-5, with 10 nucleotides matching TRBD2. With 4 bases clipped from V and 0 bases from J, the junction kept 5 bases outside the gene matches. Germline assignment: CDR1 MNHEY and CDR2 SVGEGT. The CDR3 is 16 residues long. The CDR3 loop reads CASSWASGSNQETQYF. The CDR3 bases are TGTGCCAGCAGTTGGGCTAGCGGGAGCAACCAAGAGACCCAGTACTTC.

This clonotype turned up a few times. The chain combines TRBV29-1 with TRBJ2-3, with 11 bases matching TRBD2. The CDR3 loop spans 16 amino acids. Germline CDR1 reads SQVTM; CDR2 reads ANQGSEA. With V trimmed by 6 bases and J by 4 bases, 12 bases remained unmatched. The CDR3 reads CSVTGTSGTGPDTQYF. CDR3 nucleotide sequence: TGCAGCGTCACCGGGACTAGCGGAACTGGGCCAGATACGCAGTATTTT.

CDR3 coding DNA: TGTGCCAGCAGCTTCGCGGGGCCGGGTCCGGGAGATACGCAGTATTTT. Translated: CASSFAGPGPGDTQYF. The chain links TRBV5-5 to TRBJ2-3; D might be TRBD2 (6 bases). From germline, CDR1 is SGHKS and CDR2 YYEKEE (reference sequence). CDR3 length equals 16 residues. V lost 2 bases to trimming and J lost 5 bases, with 18 bases between them.

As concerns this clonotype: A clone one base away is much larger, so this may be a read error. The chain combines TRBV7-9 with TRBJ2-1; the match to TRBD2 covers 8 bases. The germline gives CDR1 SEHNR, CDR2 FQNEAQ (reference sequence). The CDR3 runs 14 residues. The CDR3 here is CVSSLEGLADEQFF. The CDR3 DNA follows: TGTGTCAGCAGCTTAGAAGGACTAGCCGATGAGCAGTTCTTC.

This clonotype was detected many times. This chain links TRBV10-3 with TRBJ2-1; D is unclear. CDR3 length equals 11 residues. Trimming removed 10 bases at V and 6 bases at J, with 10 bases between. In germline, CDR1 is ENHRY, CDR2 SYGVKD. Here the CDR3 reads CATGLANEQFF. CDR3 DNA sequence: TGTGCCACCGGGCTCGCCAATGAGCAGTTCTTC.

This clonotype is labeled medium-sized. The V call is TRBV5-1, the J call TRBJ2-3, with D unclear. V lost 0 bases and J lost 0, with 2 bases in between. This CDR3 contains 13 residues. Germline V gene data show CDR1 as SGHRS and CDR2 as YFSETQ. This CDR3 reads CASSLGSTDTQYF. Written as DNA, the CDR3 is TGCGCCAGCAGCTTGGGGAGCACAGATACGCAGTATTTT.

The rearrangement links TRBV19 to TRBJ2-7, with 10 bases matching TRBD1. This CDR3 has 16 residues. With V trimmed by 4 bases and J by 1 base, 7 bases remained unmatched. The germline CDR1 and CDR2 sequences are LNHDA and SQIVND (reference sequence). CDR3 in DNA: TGTGCCAGTAGTACACTGGGACAGGGGACTTCCTACGAGCAGTACTTC. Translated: CASSTLGQGTSYEQYF.

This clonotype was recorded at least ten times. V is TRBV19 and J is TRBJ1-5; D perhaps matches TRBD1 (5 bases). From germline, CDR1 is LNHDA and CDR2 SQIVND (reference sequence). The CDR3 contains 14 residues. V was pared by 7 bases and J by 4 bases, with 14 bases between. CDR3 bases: TGTGCCAGTAAGTTAGGAGGGGCTAATCAGCCCCAGCATTTT. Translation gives CASKLGGANQPQHF.

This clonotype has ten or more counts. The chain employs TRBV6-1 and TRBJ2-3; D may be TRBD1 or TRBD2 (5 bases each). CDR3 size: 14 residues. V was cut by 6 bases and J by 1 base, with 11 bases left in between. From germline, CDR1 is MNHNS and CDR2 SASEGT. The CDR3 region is CASRVVGGTDTQYF. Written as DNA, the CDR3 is TGTGCCAGCAGGGTCGTGGGGGGCACAGATACGCAGTATTTT.

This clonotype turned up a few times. The CDR3 DNA reads as TGCAGTGCTATTGCGGGGGGAGGTGACGAGCAGTACTTC. Translated: CSAIAGGGDEQYF. The J gene is TRBJ2-7, the V gene TRBV20-1; 8 positions agree with TRBD2. CDR3 length equals 13 residues. V lost 4 bases and J lost 5; bases outside the gene matches: 7. Germline V gives CDR1 DFQATT, CDR2 SNEGSKA (reference sequence).

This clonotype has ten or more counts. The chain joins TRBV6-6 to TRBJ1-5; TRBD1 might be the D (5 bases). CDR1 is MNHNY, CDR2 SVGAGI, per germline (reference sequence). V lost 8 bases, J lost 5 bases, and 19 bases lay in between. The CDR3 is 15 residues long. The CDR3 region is CASALYRSRDQPQHF. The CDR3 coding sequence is TGTGCCAGCGCCCTTTACAGGAGTCGGGATCAGCCCCAGCATTTT.

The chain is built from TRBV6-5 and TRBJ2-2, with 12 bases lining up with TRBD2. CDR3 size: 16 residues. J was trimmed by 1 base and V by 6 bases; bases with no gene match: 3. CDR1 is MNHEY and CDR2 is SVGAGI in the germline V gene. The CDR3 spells CASRGLAGGNTGELFF. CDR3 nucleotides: TGTGCCAGCAGGGGACTAGCGGGCGGGAACACCGGGGAGCTGTTTTTT.

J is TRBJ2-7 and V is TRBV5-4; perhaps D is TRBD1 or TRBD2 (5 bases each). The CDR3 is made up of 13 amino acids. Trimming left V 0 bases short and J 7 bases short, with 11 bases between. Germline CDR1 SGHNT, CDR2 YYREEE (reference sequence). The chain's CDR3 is CASSLVGVWEQYF. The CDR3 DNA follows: TGTGCCAGCAGCTTGGTGGGGGTGTGGGAGCAGTACTTC. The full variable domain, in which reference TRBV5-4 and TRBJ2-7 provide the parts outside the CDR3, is ETGVTQSPTHLIKTRGQQVTLRCSSQSGHNTVSWYQQALGQGPQFIFQYYREEENGRGNFPPRFSGLQFPNYSSELNVNALELDDSALYLCASSLVGVWEQYFGPGTRLTVT.